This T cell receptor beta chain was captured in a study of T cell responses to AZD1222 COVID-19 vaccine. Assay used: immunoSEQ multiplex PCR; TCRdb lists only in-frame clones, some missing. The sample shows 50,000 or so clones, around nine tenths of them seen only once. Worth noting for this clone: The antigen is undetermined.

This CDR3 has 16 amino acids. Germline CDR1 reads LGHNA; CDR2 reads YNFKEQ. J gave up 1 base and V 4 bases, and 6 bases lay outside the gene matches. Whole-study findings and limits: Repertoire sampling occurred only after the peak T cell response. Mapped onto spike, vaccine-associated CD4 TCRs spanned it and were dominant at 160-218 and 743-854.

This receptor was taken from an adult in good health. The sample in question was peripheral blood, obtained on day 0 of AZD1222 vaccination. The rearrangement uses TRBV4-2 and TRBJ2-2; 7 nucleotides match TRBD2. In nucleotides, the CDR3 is TGTGCCAGCAGCCCCCGGCTAGCGGTGAACACCGGGGAGCTGTTTTTT. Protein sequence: CASSPRLAVNTGELFF.